This T cell receptor beta chain stems from a study of blood T cell repertoires in COVID-19. Study information: COVID-19 samples from acute and convalescent phases originated in the United States, Italy and Spain. Nucleic acid was either cDNA or gDNA, and it came from T cells, B-cell-depleted T cells, or PBMCs.

Data came from immunoSEQ multiplex PCR; TCRdb stores just in-frame clones and leaves some out. The table records 200,000 to 300,000 clones, roughly 90% of them present only once. The study assigned cohorts using participant-reported clinical history. All recovered Cohort 3 donors got two negative PCRs, got clearance, or saw symptom resolution. The ends were cut back, 6 bases at V and 5 bases at J, with 14 bases in the middle. CDR3 size: 14 residues. CDR1 is MNHEY and CDR2 is SMNVEV in the germline V gene (reference sequence). The sequenced sample was PBMCs or T cells enriched from blood (not recorded which). The V and J genes are TRBV27 and TRBJ1-5, with D perhaps matching TRBD1 (6 bases). This clonotype was obtained from a woman younger than 45 who had recovered from COVID-19. CDR3 loop: CASRTLQGYQPQHF. The CDR3 nucleotides are TGTGCCAGCAGGACCTTACAGGGATATCAGCCCCAGCATTTT.